A single sample is the source of the 15 T cell receptor beta chains below, sequenced in a study of cytomegalovirus exposure and HLA in healthy donors. Assay: immunoSEQ multiplex PCR; the TCRdb copy retains only in-frame clones and omits some. The sample has under 200,000 clones, roughly 86% seen once. The sample was PBMCs. The receptors stem from a young woman in good health and CMV-seropositive.

The chain combines TRBV27 with TRBJ1-2; D perhaps matches TRBD1 (5 bases). V lost 6 bases, J lost 3 bases, and 17 bases lay in between. CDR3 length: 15 residues. Germline-derived CDR1 and CDR2 are MNHEY and SMNVEV (reference sequence). In nucleotides, the CDR3 is TGTGCCAGCAGCTGGGACTCGTCGTCGCACTATGGCTACACCTTC. Protein sequence: CASSWDSSSHYGYTF.

This CDR3 reads CASSPPGQKNTEAFF. CDR3 sequence (DNA): TGTGCCAGCAGCCCCCCGGGACAGAAGAACACTGAAGCTTTCTTT. The V and J genes are TRBV5-4 and TRBJ1-1, with 7 bases identical to TRBD1. The ends lost 4 bases at V and 1 base at J; junction bases unmatched: 7. Germline V gene lookup returns CDR1 SGHNT and CDR2 YYREEE (reference sequence). The length of the CDR3 is 15 residues.

This clone was detected only once. This same CDR3 is encoded by further DNA sequences in the sample. The chain couples TRBV25-1 to TRBJ2-2; D is unresolved. This CDR3 has 11 residues. V was shortened by 8 bases and J by 10 bases, with 11 bases between the two germline ends. Germline V gene sequence: CDR1 MGHDK, CDR2 SYGVNS. This CDR3 reads CASSTSVELFF. CDR3 coding DNA: TGTGCCAGCTCTACAAGCGTGGAGCTGTTTTTT. The full variable domain, its missing parts supplied by reference TRBV25-1 and TRBJ2-2, is EADIYQTPRYLVIGTGKKITLECSQTMGHDKMYWYQQDPGMELHLIHYSYGVNSTEKGDLSSESTVSRIRTEHFPLTLESARPSHTSQYLCASSTSVELFFGEGSRLTVL.

The chain has TRBV6-6 and TRBJ1-5; D perhaps matches TRBD1 (5 bases). CDR3 length: 15 amino acids. V lost 5 bases to trimming and J lost 0 bases, with 11 bases between them. CDR1 is MNHNY and CDR2 is SVGAGI in the germline V gene (reference sequence). The CDR3 DNA sequence: TGTGCCAGCAGTCCCCGGGGGGATAGCAATCAGCCCCAGCATTTT. This gives the protein CASSPRGDSNQPQHF.

This chain links TRBV30 with TRBJ2-5, with 7 bases fitting TRBD1. The CDR3 is 12 residues long. Trimming took 2 bases from V and 8 from J; bases not matched to a gene: 5. In germline, CDR1 is GTSNPN, CDR2 SVGIG (reference sequence). The chain's CDR3 is CAWSRDSPTQYF. Written as DNA, the CDR3 is TGTGCCTGGAGTCGGGACAGCCCTACCCAGTACTTC.

The chain combines TRBV6-6 with TRBJ2-1; TRBD2 agrees at 7 bases. This CDR3 comprises 14 residues. Germline V CDR1 and CDR2: MNHNY, SVGAGI (reference sequence). The junction had 4 bases not matched to a gene; V was cut back by 5 bases and J by 3 bases. The CDR3 DNA is TGTGCCAGCAGTGGCGGGACTATCTACAATGAGCAGTTCTTC. It yields the protein CASSGGTIYNEQFF.

The genes are TRBV29-1 and TRBJ2-3, with a possible D match to TRBD2 (5 bases). This CDR3 is built from 14 residues. The germline gives CDR1 SQVTM, CDR2 ANQGSEA. V shed 0 bases and J shed 2 bases, with 9 bases lying between them. The CDR3 protein is CSVEDGSDTDTQYF. The CDR3 coding sequence is TGCAGCGTTGAAGATGGGAGCGACACAGATACGCAGTATTTT.

The rearrangement joins TRBV4-2 to TRBJ2-5; maybe TRBD2 (6 bases). Germline V gene lookup returns CDR1 LGHNA and CDR2 YNFKEQ. The CDR3 length is 14 residues. V was shortened by 3 bases and J by 5 bases, with 13 bases between the two germline ends. This chain's CDR3 is CASSQYGRGETQYF. The CDR3 DNA is TGTGCCAGCAGCCAGTACGGGAGAGGGGAGACCCAGTACTTC.

The rearrangement uses TRBV28 and TRBJ2-5, with TRBD2 identical over 10 bases. This CDR3 has 18 amino acids. CDR1 MDHEN and CDR2 SYDVKM come from the germline V gene. V lost 2 bases to trimming and J lost 5 bases; unmatched junction nucleotides: 14. In nucleotides, the CDR3 is TGTGCCAGCAGTTTAGAATTAGCGGGAGGACCCACCCAGGAGACCCAGTACTTC. This codes for CASSLELAGGPTQETQYF.

The V and J genes are TRBV4-3 and TRBJ2-3, with TRBD2 as a possible D gene (6 bases). V dropped 0 bases and J dropped 3 bases, with 13 bases sitting between them. Germline assignment: CDR1 LGHNA and CDR2 YSLEER. The CDR3 spans 16 residues. The CDR3 nucleotides are TGCGCCAGCAGCCAAGAGATAGGAGGGGCGACAGATACGCAGTATTTT. It specifies CASSQEIGGATDTQYF.

CDR3 protein: CASSYGLAGAYEQYF. In DNA, the CDR3 is TGTGCCAGCAGCTACGGACTAGCGGGAGCCTACGAGCAGTACTTC. The rearrangement links TRBV13 to TRBJ2-7; 13 nucleotides align to TRBD2. Germline V gene data show CDR1 as PRHDT and CDR2 as FYEKMQ (reference sequence). The length of the CDR3 is 15 residues. The trim removed 4 bases at V and 2 bases at J, leaving 2 bases unmatched. The full variable domain, with the rest looked up from reference TRBV13 and TRBJ2-7, is AAGVIQSPRHLIKEKRETATLKCYPIPRHDTVYWYQQGPGQDPQFLISFYEKMQSDKGSIPDRFSAQQFSDYHSELNMSSLELGDSALYFCASSYGLAGAYEQYFGPGTRLTVT.

V gene TRBV19 combines with J gene TRBJ1-1, with 9 positions matching TRBD1. The CDR3 consists of 14 residues. CDR1 is LNHDA and CDR2 is SQIVND in the germline V gene (reference sequence). V dropped 7 bases and J dropped 2; count of bases not matched to a gene: 5. The CDR3 DNA reads TGTGCCAGTAAGGACAGGGGTTTTAACACTGAAGCTTTCTTT. It translates to CASKDRGFNTEAFF.

The rearrangement uses TRBV5-1 and TRBJ1-2, with TRBD1 matching 9 bases. CDR1 is SGHRS, CDR2 YFSETQ, per germline. This CDR3 spans 14 amino acids. After removal of 5 bases from V and 9 bases from J, the junction contained 11 bases not matched to a gene. DNA for the CDR3: TGCGCCAGCAGTTTAACAGGGGGCCTAGTGAGCTACACCTTC. Encoded protein: CASSLTGGLVSYTF.

The chain is built from TRBV28 and TRBJ1-1; D not certain. Germline lookup yields CDR1 MDHEN and CDR2 SYDVKM. CDR3 length: 12 residues. Trimming stripped 8 bases from V and 4 bases from J, with 11 bases between. CDR3 DNA sequence: TGTGCCAGCGCCCCACGGGTCACTGAAGCTTTCTTT. Amino acids: CASAPRVTEAFF.

The chain links TRBV29-1 to TRBJ2-7; 9 bases fit TRBD1. Germline CDR1 SQVTM, CDR2 ANQGSEA. The CDR3 is 12 residues long. The J segment lost 5 bases and the V segment lost 4 bases, leaving 3 bases of the junction unmatched. CDR3 nucleotides: TGCAGCGTTGCTGGACAGGGGAACGAGCAGTACTTC. This translates into CSVAGQGNEQYF.